These 28 T cell receptor beta chains share one sample of origin, sequenced in a study of blood T cell repertoires in COVID-19. TCRdb's table, derived via immunoSEQ multiplex PCR, lists solely in-frame clones and lacks some. The sample lists about 80,000 clones; around 90% were seen once. The sequenced sample consisted of peripheral blood. These TCRs come from a woman over 75 with active or convalescent COVID-19.

The chain employs TRBV28 and TRBJ1-1; 7 nucleotides match TRBD1. Germline V lookup: CDR1 MDHEN, CDR2 SYDVKM. This CDR3 has 15 residues. The J segment lost 4 bases and the V segment lost 6 bases, leaving 11 bases of the junction unmatched. The CDR3 bases are TGTGCCAGCAGAGAGGGGGCGCTTCGTGGCACTGAAGCTTTCTTT. Its translation is CASREGALRGTEAFF. Supplemented by reference TRBV28 and TRBJ1-1, the full variable domain reads DVKVTQSSRYLVKRTGEKVFLECVQDMDHENMFWYRQDPGLGLRLIYFSYDVKMKEKGDIPEGYSVSREKKERFSLILESASTNQTSMYLCASREGALRGTEAFFGQGTRLTVV.

The chain couples TRBV4-3 to TRBJ1-6; perhaps TRBD1 as D (6 bases). CDR3 length equals 16 residues. Germline values: CDR1 LGHNA, CDR2 YSLEER. V was cut by 1 base and J by 8 bases, with 15 bases left in between. CDR3 region: CASSQGTALGDSPLHF. The CDR3 DNA reads TGCGCCAGCAGCCAAGGGACAGCTCTAGGTGATTCACCCCTCCACTTT.

V is TRBV10-2 and J is TRBJ1-4; D may be TRBD1 (5 bases). V was trimmed by 3 bases and J by 7 bases, leaving 15 bases between them. This CDR3 has 15 residues. CDR1 and CDR2 (germline): WSHSY, SAAADI. Here the CDR3 reads CASSEFGARVEKLFF. The CDR3 coding sequence is TGCGCCAGCAGTGAATTTGGGGCCCGGGTTGAAAAACTGTTTTTT.

This chain joins TRBV24-1 and TRBJ2-1; 9 positions agree with TRBD2. The CDR3 contains 14 residues. Germline V CDR1 and CDR2: KGHDR, SFDVKD. The V and J ends lost 7 bases and 4 bases, in that order; junction bases with no gene match: 4. The CDR3 DNA reads as TGTGCCACCAGAGGAGCGGGAGGATACAATGAGCAGTTCTTC. Translated: CATRGAGGYNEQFF.

The chain links TRBV7-9 to TRBJ1-2, with 7 nucleotides matching TRBD1. The CDR3 runs to 12 residues. In germline, CDR1 is SEHNR, CDR2 FQNEAQ (reference sequence). Unmatched junction bases numbered 3, after V lost 5 bases and J lost 6 bases. CDR3: CASSQGQNGYTF. Here the CDR3 DNA reads TGTGCCAGCAGCCAGGGACAGAATGGCTACACCTTC.

This chain joins TRBV5-1 and TRBJ2-1; TRBD2 matches 7 bases. This CDR3 contains 16 residues. Germline CDR1 SGHRS, CDR2 YFSETQ. V dropped 2 bases and J dropped 2; count of bases not matched to a gene: 7. The CDR3 reads CASSFMSGTTYNEQFF. Here the CDR3 DNA reads TGCGCCAGCAGCTTTATGAGCGGGACTACCTACAATGAGCAGTTCTTC.

In this sample, this clone turned up a few times. V and J are TRBV28 and TRBJ1-6; D unresolved. V was trimmed by 7 bases and J by 4 bases, leaving 8 bases between them. The germline gives CDR1 MDHEN, CDR2 SYDVKM. CDR3 length equals 13 residues. The CDR3 sequence is CASTNGYNSPLHF. The CDR3 region has the DNA TGTGCCAGCACTAACGGGTATAATTCACCCCTCCACTTT.

V usage is TRBV28 and J usage is TRBJ2-7, with a weak D call TRBD1 (5 bases). The CDR3 consists of 18 residues. Trimming stripped 2 bases from V and 0 bases from J, with 20 bases between. Per germline, CDR1 MDHEN and CDR2 SYDVKM. The CDR3: CASSLPGTGIKSSYEQYF. The DNA for the CDR3 is TGTGCCAGCAGTTTACCTGGCACAGGAATTAAAAGCTCCTACGAGCAGTACTTC.

In this sample, this clone turned up once. The chain is built from TRBV27 and TRBJ2-6, with no clear D. CDR3 length equals 15 residues. V lost 2 bases and J lost 2, with 7 bases in between. Germline V lookup: CDR1 MNHEY, CDR2 SMNVEV (reference sequence). The chain's CDR3 is CASSLTSAGANVLTF. DNA for the CDR3: TGTGCCAGCAGTTTAACAAGTGCTGGGGCCAACGTCCTGACTTTC.

Only one count was recorded for this clone. The rearrangement uses TRBV7-2 and TRBJ2-3, with D perhaps TRBD2 (5 bases). Deletions cut 5 bases from V and 4 bases from J, with 10 bases between. The CDR3 covers 13 residues. Germline V gene lookup returns CDR1 SGHTA and CDR2 FQGNSA. CDR3 in DNA: TGTGCCAGCAGCACCCAAGCGGCAGATACGCAGTATTTT. This translates into CASSTQAADTQYF. The full variable domain, in which reference TRBV7-2 and TRBJ2-3 provide the parts outside the CDR3, is GAGVSQSPSNKVTEKGKDVELRCDPISGHTALYWYRQSLGQGLEFLIYFQGNSAPDKSGLPSDRFSAERTGGSVSTLTIQRTQQEDSAVYLCASSTQAADTQYFGPGTRLTVL.

This clone was observed a handful of times. CDR3 residues: CASSEGSGSYNEQFF. CDR3 nucleotide sequence: TGCGCCAGCAGTGAGGGCAGCGGGAGTTACAATGAGCAGTTCTTC. The chain joins TRBV10-2 to TRBJ2-1; 8 bases match TRBD2. This CDR3 has 15 amino acids. Germline CDR1 is WSHSY and CDR2 is SAAADI. The V segment lost 2 bases and the J segment 4 bases; nucleotides outside the gene matches: 4.

This clone was seen a single time. This chain joins TRBV7-9 and TRBJ1-5, with a tentative D call TRBD1 (5 bases). V lost 0 bases to trimming and J lost 0 bases, with 12 bases between them. Germline CDR1 is SEHNR and CDR2 is FQNEAQ (reference sequence). This CDR3 comprises 17 residues. DNA of the CDR3: TGTGCCAGCAGCTTAGCGGGGGGGGAATATAGCAATCAGCCCCAGCATTTT. It is translated as CASSLAGGEYSNQPQHF.

The V and J genes are TRBV7-8 and TRBJ1-4; weak D call: TRBD1 (5 bases). CDR3 size: 15 residues. V was pared by 2 bases and J by 8 bases, with 15 bases between. Germline assignment: CDR1 SGHVS and CDR2 FQNEAQ. CDR3 residues: CASSLTRDREEKLFF. In DNA form, the CDR3 reads TGTGCCAGCAGCTTAACCCGGGACCGGGAGGAAAAACTGTTTTTT.

This clone has only a few counts. The J gene is TRBJ2-7, the V gene TRBV18, with D hard to call. Deletions cut 3 bases from V and 0 bases from J, with 9 bases between. The V gene's germline CDR1 is KGHSH and CDR2 LQKENI. The CDR3 loop spans 14 amino acids. CDR3: CASSPGLSSYEQYF. The CDR3 DNA follows: TGTGCCAGCTCACCTGGGCTGTCCTCCTACGAGCAGTACTTC.

V usage is TRBV12-3 or TRBV12-4 and J usage is TRBJ1-2, with TRBD1 as a possible D gene (5 bases). The V gene lost 6 bases and the J gene lost 4 bases, with 12 bases spanning the gap. The CDR3 totals 13 residues. Here the CDR3 DNA reads TGTGCCAGCAGGTACGGGGGGACCTATGGCTACACCTTC. Translating gives CASRYGGTYGYTF.

The chain combines TRBV6-1 with TRBJ2-2; D uncertain. CDR1 is MNHNS and CDR2 is SASEGT in the germline V gene. This CDR3 has 15 amino acids. V was pared by 2 bases and J by 3 bases, with 10 bases between. The CDR3 is CASSERRWDTGELFF. CDR3 DNA sequence: TGTGCCAGCAGTGAAAGGCGGTGGGACACCGGGGAGCTGTTTTTT.

The V and J genes are TRBV27 and TRBJ2-7; 8 nucleotides line up with TRBD1. The germline CDR1 and CDR2 sequences are MNHEY and SMNVEV (reference sequence). The CDR3 contains 15 residues. J lost 0 bases, V lost 4 bases, and 5 bases had no gene match. The CDR3 loop reads CASSSDRVSSYEQYF. The CDR3 bases are TGTGCCAGCAGTTCGGACAGGGTAAGCTCCTACGAGCAGTACTTC.

The genes are TRBV5-4 and TRBJ2-2, with a weak D call TRBD1 (6 bases). The CDR3 has 16 residues. Germline V CDR1 and CDR2: SGHNT, YYREEE (reference sequence). V lost 0 bases, J lost 2 bases, and 11 bases lay in between. The CDR3 region has the DNA TGTGCCAGCAGCTTGGGTGGGGGCCTAAACACCGGGGAGCTGTTTTTT. Translating it yields CASSLGGGLNTGELFF.

The gene calls are TRBV29-1 and TRBJ1-1; TRBD1 aligns across 7 bases. The ends lost 4 bases at V and 11 bases at J; junction bases unmatched: 4. This CDR3 contains 10 residues. The V gene's germline CDR1 is SQVTM and CDR2 ANQGSEA. CDR3 sequence (DNA): TGCAGCGTTGCTGACAGGGCGGCTTTCTTT. Residues: CSVADRAAFF. Combining the CDR3 with reference TRBV29-1 and TRBJ1-1 gives the whole variable domain SAVISQKPSRDICQRGTSLTIQCQVDSQVTMMFWYRQQPGQSLTLIATANQGSEATYESGFVIDKFPISRPNLTFSTLTVSNMSPEDSSIYLCSVADRAAFFGQGTRLTVV.

On this clone itself: This sample also contains other DNA sequences that code for the same CDR3. The rearrangement uses TRBV5-1 and TRBJ1-1; D is possibly TRBD1 (6 bases). Trimming removed 4 bases from V and 0 bases from J, with 10 bases in between. Germline loops: CDR1 SGHRS, CDR2 YFSETQ. This CDR3 comprises 14 residues. The CDR3 is CASSLDRLNTEAFF. CDR3 bases: TGCGCCAGCAGCCTCGACAGGTTGAACACTGAAGCTTTCTTT.

The chain couples TRBV18 to TRBJ2-1, with TRBD2 matching over 10 bases. The length of the CDR3 is 16 residues. The germline gives CDR1 KGHSH, CDR2 LQKENI. The V and J ends lost 4 bases and 5 bases, in that order; junction bases with no gene match: 8. The CDR3 sequence: CASSLAGGPRNNEQFF. The CDR3 DNA is TGTGCCAGCTCACTAGCGGGAGGCCCGAGGAACAATGAGCAGTTCTTC.

This chain connects TRBV4-3 to TRBJ2-7; a weak D match, TRBD2 (6 bases). The germline CDR1 and CDR2 sequences are LGHNA and YSLEER. The CDR3 consists of 14 residues. V lost 4 bases, J lost 5 bases, and 15 bases lay in between. CDR3 DNA sequence: TGCGCCAGCAGCCCCCGGACTACGGAGGACGAGCAGTACTTC. It codes for CASSPRTTEDEQYF.

This CDR3 reads CASSQFPTRSVDEQYF. The CDR3 DNA reads as TGTGCCAGCAGCCAATTCCCGACTAGATCGGTCGACGAGCAGTACTTC. This chain joins TRBV3-1 (or the pseudogene TRBV3-2) and TRBJ2-7; D may be TRBD2 (6 bases). This CDR3 spans 16 amino acids. V lost 2 bases, J lost 5 bases, and 19 bases lay in between. CDR1 is LGHDT, CDR2 YNNKEL, per germline (reference sequence).

This sequence joins TRBV29-1 and TRBJ2-3; weak D call: TRBD2 (5 bases). CDR1 is SQVTM, CDR2 ANQGSEA, per germline. The CDR3 covers 14 residues. Trimming removed 3 bases at V and 0 bases at J, with 10 bases between. The CDR3 loop is CSVDRGPSTDTQYF. The CDR3 DNA reads as TGCAGCGTTGACCGCGGGCCTAGCACAGATACGCAGTATTTT.

This clone was seen only a few times. The rearrangement uses TRBV19 and TRBJ1-1, with D uncertain. Germline loops: CDR1 LNHDA, CDR2 SQIVND (reference sequence). CDR3 length equals 12 residues. V was pared by 2 bases and J by 2 bases, with 3 bases between. For the CDR3, the DNA is TGTGCCAGTAGTATACTCAACACTGAAGCTTTCTTT. Protein product: CASSILNTEAFF.

This clone was recorded only once. The V call is TRBV3-1 (or the pseudogene TRBV3-2), the J call TRBJ1-1; D is uncertain. The germline V gene encodes CDR1 LGHDT and CDR2 YNNKEL (reference sequence). CDR3 size: 13 residues. Trimming left V 3 bases short and J 3 bases short, with 8 bases between. As DNA, the CDR3 is TGTGCCAGCAGCCACCGGGGTTACACTGAAGCTTTCTTT. Its protein is CASSHRGYTEAFF.

The rearrangement links TRBV7-3 to TRBJ1-2, with 10 bases lining up with TRBD1. The germline CDR1 and CDR2 sequences are SGHTA and FQGTGA. The CDR3 covers 14 residues. V lost 5 bases, J lost 7 bases, and 7 bases stayed unmatched. In nucleotides, the CDR3 is TGTGCCAGCAGCCCAGGACAGGGGGTCGGTGGCTACACCTTC. Protein sequence: CASSPGQGVGGYTF.

This rearrangement joins TRBV20-1 to TRBJ1-4; TRBD1 agrees at 8 bases. The J segment lost 10 bases and the V segment lost 6 bases, leaving 4 bases of the junction unmatched. CDR1 and CDR2 (germline): DFQATT, SNEGSKA (reference sequence). The CDR3 runs 11 residues. For the CDR3, the DNA is TGCAGTGCCTCAGGGGGCGGAAAACTGTTTTTT. Protein: CSASGGGKLFF.